These 28 T cell receptor beta chains originate from one sample sequenced in a study of T cell responses to AZD1222 COVID-19 vaccine. TCRdb keeps only in-frame clones here, not all; method: immunoSEQ multiplex PCR. Of around 150,000 clones listed, more than 75% are singletons. The sequencing here drew on peripheral blood, taken 28 days after the second AZD1222 dose. These receptors were taken from an adult who received the AZD1222 COVID-19 vaccine.

V usage is TRBV7-2 and J usage is TRBJ1-1, with D unresolved. This CDR3 region has 13 residues. Germline CDR1 SGHTA, CDR2 FQGNSA. Deletions cut 5 bases from V and 3 bases from J, with 10 bases between. In DNA, the CDR3 is TGTGCCAGCAGCCCCCAAGCATACACTGAAGCTTTCTTT. It translates to CASSPQAYTEAFF. Full variable domain (outside the CDR3, taken from reference TRBV7-2 and TRBJ1-1): GAGVSQSPSNKVTEKGKDVELRCDPISGHTALYWYRQSLGQGLEFLIYFQGNSAPDKSGLPSDRFSAERTGGSVSTLTIQRTQQEDSAVYLCASSPQAYTEAFFGQGTRLTVV.

V is TRBV29-1 and J is TRBJ2-1; 12 bases are shared with TRBD2. The CDR3 is 17 amino acids. Germline V gene sequence: CDR1 SQVTM, CDR2 ANQGSEA. V shed 4 bases, J shed 4 bases, and the junction held 11 bases outside the gene matches. The CDR3 spells CSVGGLAGGHSYNEQFF. In DNA, the CDR3 is TGCAGCGTTGGAGGTCTAGCGGGGGGGCACTCTTACAATGAGCAGTTCTTC.

V usage is TRBV10-2 and J usage is TRBJ2-1, with 15 positions matching TRBD2. Trimming at V came to 5 bases and at J to 9 bases, leaving 5 bases not matched to a gene. The CDR3 is 15 amino acids. Germline loops: CDR1 WSHSY, CDR2 SAAADI. The CDR3 nucleotides read TGCGCCAGCAGTTGGACTAGCGGGAGGGAGGGTGAGCAGTTCTTC. It encodes CASSWTSGREGEQFF.

The CDR3 here is CASRLGATGNIQYF. CDR3 DNA: TGTGCCAGCAGGTTGGGGGCCACGGGGAACATTCAGTACTTC. V usage is TRBV2 and J usage is TRBJ2-4; maybe TRBD1 (6 bases). The CDR3 runs to 14 residues. The V and J ends lost 6 bases and 7 bases respectively, with 16 bases between them. CDR1 SNHLY and CDR2 FYNNEI come from the germline V gene.

The chain links TRBV2 to TRBJ2-5; TRBD2 agrees at 10 bases. V lost 4 bases and J lost 4; bases outside the gene matches: 6. This CDR3 is built from 15 residues. The germline V gene encodes CDR1 SNHLY and CDR2 FYNNEI. This CDR3 is CASSGSGGAGETQYF. DNA for the CDR3: TGTGCCAGCAGTGGGAGCGGGGGGGCCGGAGAGACCCAGTACTTC.

This clone was counted once. The V call is TRBV7-9, the J call TRBJ2-5, with D maybe TRBD2 (8 bases). Germline V gene data show CDR1 as SEHNR and CDR2 as FQNEAQ (reference sequence). The V and J ends lost 4 bases and 5 bases respectively, with 29 bases between them. The CDR3 has 19 residues. As DNA, the CDR3 is TGTGCCAGCAGCTACCCCCGCAACTCGGGAGGGGGCCTTCGGGAGACCCAGTACTTC. This encodes CASSYPRNSGGGLRETQYF.

The V call is TRBV7-8, the J call TRBJ2-2; TRBD1 or TRBD2 may be the D gene (5 bases each). Germline assignment: CDR1 SGHVS and CDR2 FQNEAQ. CDR3 length: 16 residues. V lost 7 bases and J lost 1, with 16 bases in between. CDR3 in DNA: TGTGCCAGCACGAAAGAGGGGCGGAGGAACACCGGGGAGCTGTTTTTT. Encoded protein: CASTKEGRRNTGELFF.

This clone turned up a few times. The chain joins TRBV19 to TRBJ2-7; D possibly uses TRBD1 or TRBD2 (6 bases each). The ends were cut back, 2 bases at V and 2 bases at J, with 13 bases in the middle. This CDR3 is built from 15 residues. The germline V gene encodes CDR1 LNHDA and CDR2 SQIVND (reference sequence). CDR3 in amino acids: CASSIFSGAAYEQYF. CDR3 DNA: TGTGCCAGTAGTATATTTTCGGGGGCGGCCTACGAGCAGTACTTC.

This sequence joins TRBV28 and TRBJ2-7; D is undetermined. Trimming took off 5 bases at V and 2 bases at J, with 10 bases between the two ends. Germline-derived CDR1 and CDR2 are MDHEN and SYDVKM. The CDR3 consists of 13 residues. This CDR3 reads CASSQGRTYEQYF. CDR3 coding DNA: TGTGCCAGCAGTCAAGGAAGGACCTACGAGCAGTACTTC. The complete variable domain, with remaining parts taken from reference TRBV28 and TRBJ2-7, reads DVKVTQSSRYLVKRTGEKVFLECVQDMDHENMFWYRQDPGLGLRLIYFSYDVKMKEKGDIPEGYSVSREKKERFSLILESASTNQTSMYLCASSQGRTYEQYFGPGTRLTVT.

The V gene is TRBV14, the J gene TRBJ1-3, with D unresolved. The V end was cut by 6 bases, the J end by 4 bases, with 13 bases between. CDR3 size: 14 residues. Per germline, CDR1 SGHDN and CDR2 FVKESK. CDR3 residues: CASSPGRWGNTIYF. The CDR3 region has the DNA TGTGCCAGCAGTCCCGGAAGATGGGGAAACACCATATATTTT.

The CDR3 sequence: CASSETTGVNTEAFF. The CDR3 region has the DNA TGTGCCAGCAGCGAGACGACAGGGGTGAACACTGAAGCTTTCTTT. The chain uses TRBV9 and TRBJ1-1; 8 bases line up with TRBD1. V lost 3 bases to trimming and J lost 0 bases; unmatched junction nucleotides: 4. The length of the CDR3 is 15 residues. Germline V CDR1 and CDR2: SGDLS, YYNGEE.

The chain carries TRBV3-1 (or the pseudogene TRBV3-2) and TRBJ1-5; D unresolved. Germline CDR1 is LGHDT and CDR2 is YNNKEL (reference sequence). V lost 1 base and J lost 7, with 11 bases in between. There are 14 residues in the CDR3. This CDR3 is CASSQGVGIQPQHF. CDR3 coding DNA: TGTGCCAGCAGCCAAGGAGTAGGGATCCAGCCCCAGCATTTT.

The CDR3 nucleotides read TGCAGTGCTAGTCCGGGGGTGATGAACACTGAAGCTTTCTTT. Protein: CSASPGVMNTEAFF. This chain joins TRBV20-1 and TRBJ1-1; D perhaps matches TRBD1 (5 bases). The CDR3 is 14 amino acids. The V gene lost 3 bases and the J gene lost 0 bases, with 11 bases spanning the gap. Germline V gives CDR1 DFQATT, CDR2 SNEGSKA (reference sequence).

The rearrangement uses TRBV2 and TRBJ1-1; 7 nucleotides agree with TRBD1. This CDR3 contains 13 residues. Per germline, CDR1 SNHLY and CDR2 FYNNEI. V shed 4 bases and J 1 base; nucleotides not matched to a gene: 0. The CDR3: CASSGQGNTEAFF. Written as DNA, the CDR3 is TGTGCCAGCAGTGGACAGGGGAACACTGAAGCTTTCTTT.

The chain links TRBV5-1 to TRBJ2-7; 9 bases line up with TRBD2. The CDR3 spans 15 residues. The V gene end was trimmed by 0 bases and the J gene end by 2 bases; junction bases not matched to a gene: 3. The germline V gene has CDR1 SGHRS and CDR2 YFSETQ. For the CDR3, the DNA is TGCGCCAGCAGCTTGGAGACTAGCGGAACCTACGAGCAGTACTTC. Its translation: CASSLETSGTYEQYF.

The chain employs TRBV5-1 and TRBJ2-7; 11 nucleotides agree with TRBD1. There are 15 residues in the CDR3. V lost 4 bases to trimming and J lost 2 bases; unmatched junction nucleotides: 5. In germline, CDR1 is SGHRS, CDR2 YFSETQ. CDR3 sequence: CASSPRTGGPYEQYF. The CDR3, as DNA: TGCGCCAGCAGCCCTCGGACAGGGGGCCCCTACGAGCAGTACTTC.

V is TRBV6-5 and J is TRBJ1-5, with 8 bases matching TRBD1. The CDR3 spans 15 residues. V shed 0 bases and J 6 bases; nucleotides not matched to a gene: 4. Germline V gene data show CDR1 as MNHEY and CDR2 as SVGAGI. The CDR3 DNA sequence: TGTGCCAGCAGTTACTCGAGGGGGACAGGTCAGCCCCAGCATTTT. Amino acid sequence: CASSYSRGTGQPQHF.

This rearrangement joins TRBV9 to TRBJ2-1, with 8 nucleotides matching TRBD2. CDR3 length: 17 residues. In germline, CDR1 is SGDLS, CDR2 YYNGEE. Trimming removed 0 bases from V and 4 bases from J; junction bases left unmatched: 9. CDR3 residues: CASSVAPGGGLYNEQFF. The CDR3 bases are TGTGCCAGCAGCGTAGCCCCCGGCGGGGGGCTTTACAATGAGCAGTTCTTC. The entire variable domain, with the rest obtained from reference TRBV9 and TRBJ2-1, is as follows: DSGVTQTPKHLITATGQRVTLRCSPRSGDLSVYWYQQSLDQGLQFLIQYYNGEERAKGNILERFSAQQFPDLHSELNLSSLELGDSALYFCASSVAPGGGLYNEQFFGPGTRLTVL.

This chain connects TRBV9 to TRBJ2-7; TRBD2 agrees at 14 bases. J lost 6 bases, V lost 4 bases, and 15 bases had no gene match. Germline values: CDR1 SGDLS, CDR2 YYNGEE. The CDR3 length is 18 residues. CDR3 DNA sequence: TGTGCCAGCAGCCCCCGACCAGGACTAGCGGGGGGCCTCATCGAGCAGTACTTC. Protein sequence: CASSPRPGLAGGLIEQYF.

V and J are TRBV12-3 or TRBV12-4 and TRBJ2-1; unclear D gene. The V gene lost 5 bases and the J gene lost 6 bases, with 11 bases spanning the gap. The CDR3 extends over 13 amino acids. The CDR3 is CASSPTRPNEQFF. For the CDR3, the DNA is TGTGCCAGCAGTCCAACCCGGCCCAATGAGCAGTTCTTC.

The rearrangement joins TRBV12-3 or TRBV12-4 to TRBJ2-1; D is undetermined. The V and J ends lost 7 bases and 3 bases respectively, with 4 bases between them. The CDR3 spans 11 residues. CDR3 sequence reads: CASNRYNEQFF. CDR3 sequence (DNA): TGTGCCAGCAACCGCTACAATGAGCAGTTCTTC.

This chain joins TRBV7-2 and TRBJ1-2, with 9 bases matching TRBD1. The length of the CDR3 is 14 residues. Per germline, CDR1 SGHTA and CDR2 FQGNSA. Losses at the gene ends were 8 bases for V and 7 bases for J; bases not matched to a gene: 11. The CDR3 DNA is TGTGCCAGCGCGGGACAGGGTGGTATGGGTGGCTACACCTTC. Encoded protein: CASAGQGGMGGYTF.

The chain recombines TRBV3-1 (or the pseudogene TRBV3-2) with TRBJ2-7, with 10 positions matching TRBD2. The CDR3 extends over 14 amino acids. Germline CDR1 is LGHDT and CDR2 is YNNKEL (reference sequence). Unmatched junction bases numbered 1, after V lost 5 bases and J lost 0 bases. CDR3: CASSGLADSYEQYF. CDR3 sequence (DNA): TGTGCCAGCAGCGGACTAGCGGACTCCTACGAGCAGTACTTC.

This rearrangement joins TRBV18 to TRBJ2-1, with 8 positions matching TRBD2. The V segment lost 2 bases and the J segment 15 bases; nucleotides outside the gene matches: 6. The V gene's germline CDR1 is KGHSH and CDR2 LQKENI. CDR3 size: 12 residues. CDR3 nucleotide sequence: TGTGCCAGCTCACCAGCGGGAGGCGGGGGGTTCTTC. This encodes CASSPAGGGGFF.

The V gene is TRBV20-1, the J gene TRBJ2-5, with D tentatively TRBD1 (6 bases). Germline V gives CDR1 DFQATT, CDR2 SNEGSKA (reference sequence). V was cut by 3 bases and J by 4 bases, with 12 bases left in between. The CDR3 length is 13 residues. CDR3: CSASLQGVETQYF. The CDR3 DNA sequence: TGCAGTGCTAGTCTACAGGGAGTAGAGACCCAGTACTTC.

The V call is TRBV6-4, the J call TRBJ2-5; TRBD1 matches 7 bases. Trimming at V came to 4 bases and at J to 4 bases, leaving 3 bases not matched to a gene. Germline assignment: CDR1 MRHNA and CDR2 SNTAGT. This CDR3 contains 13 residues. CDR3 region: CASSANRGETQYF. The CDR3, as DNA: TGTGCCAGCAGTGCTAACAGGGGAGAGACCCAGTACTTC.

In its sample, this clone was seen a few times. This chain uses TRBV2 with TRBJ1-2; D possibly corresponds to TRBD1 (5 bases). V was trimmed by 4 bases and J by 4 bases, leaving 16 bases between them. CDR3 length: 15 amino acids. CDR1 and CDR2 from the germline V gene are SNHLY and FYNNEI. The CDR3 sequence is CASSVTERGTYGYTF. As DNA, the CDR3 is TGTGCCAGCAGTGTTACCGAACGAGGGACCTATGGCTACACCTTC. The whole variable domain, filled in from reference TRBV2 and TRBJ1-2, reads EPEVTQTPSHQVTQMGQEVILRCVPISNHLYFYWYRQILGQKVEFLVSFYNNEISEKSEIFDDQFSVERPDGSNFTLKIRSTKLEDSAMYFCASSVTERGTYGYTFGSGTRLTVV.

The chain employs TRBV30 and TRBJ1-3, with a tentative D call TRBD1 (5 bases). Germline V CDR1 and CDR2: GTSNPN, SVGIG (reference sequence). V lost 4 bases to trimming and J lost 2 bases, with 9 bases between them. This CDR3 is built from 13 residues. This CDR3 is CAWNGRAGNTIYF. CDR3 DNA: TGTGCCTGGAATGGCAGGGCTGGAAACACCATATATTTT.